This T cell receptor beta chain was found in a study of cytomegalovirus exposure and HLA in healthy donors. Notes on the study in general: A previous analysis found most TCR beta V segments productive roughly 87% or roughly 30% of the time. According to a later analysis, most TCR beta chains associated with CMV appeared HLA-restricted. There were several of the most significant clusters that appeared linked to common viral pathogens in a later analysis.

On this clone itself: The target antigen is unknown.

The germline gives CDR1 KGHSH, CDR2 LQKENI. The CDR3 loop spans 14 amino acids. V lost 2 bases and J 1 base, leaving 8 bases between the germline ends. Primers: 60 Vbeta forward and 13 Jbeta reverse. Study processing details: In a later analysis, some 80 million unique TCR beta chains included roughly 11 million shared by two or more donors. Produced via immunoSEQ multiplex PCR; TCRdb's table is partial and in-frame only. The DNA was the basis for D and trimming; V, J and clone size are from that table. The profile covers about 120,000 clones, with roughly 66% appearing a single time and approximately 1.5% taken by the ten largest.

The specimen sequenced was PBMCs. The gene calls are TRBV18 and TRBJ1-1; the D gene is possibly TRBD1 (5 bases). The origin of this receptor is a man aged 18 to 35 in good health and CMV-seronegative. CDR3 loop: CASSPDRTNTEAFF. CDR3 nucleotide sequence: TGTGCCAGCTCACCAGACAGAACGAACACTGAAGCTTTCTTT.